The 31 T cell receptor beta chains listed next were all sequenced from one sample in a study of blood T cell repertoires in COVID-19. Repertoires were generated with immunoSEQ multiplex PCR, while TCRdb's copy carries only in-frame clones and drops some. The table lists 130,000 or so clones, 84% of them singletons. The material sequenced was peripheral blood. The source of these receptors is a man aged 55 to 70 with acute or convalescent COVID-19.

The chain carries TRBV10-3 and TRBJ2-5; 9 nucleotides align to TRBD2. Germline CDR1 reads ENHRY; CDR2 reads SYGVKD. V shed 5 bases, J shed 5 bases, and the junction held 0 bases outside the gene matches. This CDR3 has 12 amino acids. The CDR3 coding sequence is TGTGCCATCAGTACTAGCGGGGAGACCCAGTACTTC. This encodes CAISTSGETQYF.

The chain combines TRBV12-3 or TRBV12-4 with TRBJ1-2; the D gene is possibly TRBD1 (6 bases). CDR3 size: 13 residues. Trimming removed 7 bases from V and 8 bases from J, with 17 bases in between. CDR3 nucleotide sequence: TGTGCCAGCACCCTACAGGGCCTAGGAGGCTACACCTTC. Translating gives CASTLQGLGGYTF.

In nucleotides, the CDR3 is TGTGCCAGCAGGAGCGTAGCACCCTACGAGCAGTACTTC. Translated, it gives CASRSVAPYEQYF. The genes are TRBV6-5 and TRBJ2-7; D gene ambiguous. Germline CDR1 and CDR2: MNHEY and SVGAGI. This CDR3 spans 13 amino acids. Trimming took 6 bases from V and 2 from J, leaving 11 bases between them.

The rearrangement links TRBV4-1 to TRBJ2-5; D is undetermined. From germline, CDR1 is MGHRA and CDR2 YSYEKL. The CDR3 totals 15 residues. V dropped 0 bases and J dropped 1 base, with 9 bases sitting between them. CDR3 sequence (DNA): TGCGCCAGCAGCCAAGAGGGCAGAGCCCAAGAGACCCAGTACTTC. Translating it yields CASSQEGRAQETQYF.

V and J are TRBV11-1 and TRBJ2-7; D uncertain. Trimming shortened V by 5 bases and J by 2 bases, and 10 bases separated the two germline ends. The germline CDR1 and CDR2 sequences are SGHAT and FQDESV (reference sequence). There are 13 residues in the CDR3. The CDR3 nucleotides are TGTGCCAGCAGCCTAGGGCCGACCTACGAGCAGTACTTC. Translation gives CASSLGPTYEQYF.

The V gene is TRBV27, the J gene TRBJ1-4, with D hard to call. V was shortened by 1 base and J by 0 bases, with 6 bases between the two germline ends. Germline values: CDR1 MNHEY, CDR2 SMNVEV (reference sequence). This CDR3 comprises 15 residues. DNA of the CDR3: TGTGCCAGCAGTTTATTCCCTGCAACTAATGAAAAACTGTTTTTT. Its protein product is CASSLFPATNEKLFF.

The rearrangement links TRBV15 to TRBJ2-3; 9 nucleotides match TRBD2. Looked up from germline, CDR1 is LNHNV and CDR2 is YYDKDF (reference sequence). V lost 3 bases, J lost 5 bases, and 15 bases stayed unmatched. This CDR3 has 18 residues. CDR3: CATSRPDLLAGFEDTQYF. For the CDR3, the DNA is TGTGCCACCAGCAGGCCCGATCTTCTAGCGGGGTTTGAAGATACGCAGTATTTT.

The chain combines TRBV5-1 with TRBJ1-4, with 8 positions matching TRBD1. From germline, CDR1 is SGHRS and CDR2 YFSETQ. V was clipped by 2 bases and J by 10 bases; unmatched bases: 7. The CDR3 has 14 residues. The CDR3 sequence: CASSLDRGSSKLFF. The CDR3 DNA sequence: TGCGCCAGCAGCTTAGACAGGGGTTCGTCAAAACTGTTTTTT.

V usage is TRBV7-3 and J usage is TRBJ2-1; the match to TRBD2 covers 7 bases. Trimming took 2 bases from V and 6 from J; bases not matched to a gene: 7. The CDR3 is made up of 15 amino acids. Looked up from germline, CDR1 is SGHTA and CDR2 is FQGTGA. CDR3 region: CASSLVSGLVNEQFF. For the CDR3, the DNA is TGTGCCAGCAGCTTAGTGAGTGGACTAGTCAATGAGCAGTTCTTC. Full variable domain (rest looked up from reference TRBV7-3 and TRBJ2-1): GAGVSQTPSNKVTEKGKYVELRCDPISGHTALYWYRQSLGQGPEFLIYFQGTGAADDSGLPNDRFFAVRPEGSVSTLKIQRTERGDSAVYLCASSLVSGLVNEQFFGPGTRLTVL.

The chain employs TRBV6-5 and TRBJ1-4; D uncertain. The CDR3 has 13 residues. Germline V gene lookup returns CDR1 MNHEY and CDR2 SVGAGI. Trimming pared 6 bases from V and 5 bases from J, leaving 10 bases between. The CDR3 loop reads CASSQRRNEKLFF. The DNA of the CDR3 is TGTGCCAGCAGCCAGAGGCGGAATGAAAAACTGTTTTTT.

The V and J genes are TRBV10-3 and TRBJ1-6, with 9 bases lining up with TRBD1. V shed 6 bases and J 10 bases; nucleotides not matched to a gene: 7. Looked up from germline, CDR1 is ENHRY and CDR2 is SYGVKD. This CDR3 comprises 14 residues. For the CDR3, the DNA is TGTGCCATCAGGCCAGACAGGGGGGGATCACCCCTCCACTTT. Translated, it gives CAIRPDRGGSPLHF.

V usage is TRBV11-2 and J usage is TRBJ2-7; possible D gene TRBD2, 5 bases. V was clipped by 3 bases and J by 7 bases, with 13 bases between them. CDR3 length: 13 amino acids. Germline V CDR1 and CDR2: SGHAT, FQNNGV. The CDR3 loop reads CASSFGHTGEQYF. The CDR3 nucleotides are TGTGCCAGCAGCTTCGGCCATACGGGGGAGCAGTACTTC.

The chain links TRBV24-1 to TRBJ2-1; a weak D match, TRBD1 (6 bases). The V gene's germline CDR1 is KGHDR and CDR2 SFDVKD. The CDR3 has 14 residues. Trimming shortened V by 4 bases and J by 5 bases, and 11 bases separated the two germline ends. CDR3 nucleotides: TGTGCCACCAGTGACCCCGGACAGCACAATGAGCAGTTCTTC. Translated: CATSDPGQHNEQFF.

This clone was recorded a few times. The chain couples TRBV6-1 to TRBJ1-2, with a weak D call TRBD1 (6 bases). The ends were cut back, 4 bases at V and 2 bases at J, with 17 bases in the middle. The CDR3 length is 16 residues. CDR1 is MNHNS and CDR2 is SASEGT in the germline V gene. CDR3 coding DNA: TGTGCCAGCAGTGGTCGAGGGGCGGACAGCAACTATGGCTACACCTTC. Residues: CASSGRGADSNYGYTF.

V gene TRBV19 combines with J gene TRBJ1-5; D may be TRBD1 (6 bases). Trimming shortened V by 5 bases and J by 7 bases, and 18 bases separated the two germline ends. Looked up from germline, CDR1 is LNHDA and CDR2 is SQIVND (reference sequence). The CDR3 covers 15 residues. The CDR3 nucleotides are TGTGCCAGTAGTCCCTATAGGTCAGGGGCCCAGCCCCAGCATTTT. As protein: CASSPYRSGAQPQHF.

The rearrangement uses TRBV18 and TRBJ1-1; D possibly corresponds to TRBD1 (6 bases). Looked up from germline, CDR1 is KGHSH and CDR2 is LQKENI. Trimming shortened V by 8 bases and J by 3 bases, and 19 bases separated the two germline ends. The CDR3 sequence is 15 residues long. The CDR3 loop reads CASLITGQGDTEAFF. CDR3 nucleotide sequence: TGTGCCAGCCTAATTACGGGACAAGGTGACACTGAAGCTTTCTTT.

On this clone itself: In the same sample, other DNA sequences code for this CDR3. The CDR3 region is CASSVAQAGYEQYF. The CDR3, as DNA: TGTGCCAGCAGCGTCGCCCAGGCTGGCTACGAGCAGTACTTC. The chain links TRBV9 to TRBJ2-7; D not certain. This CDR3 comprises 14 residues. Trimming removed 2 bases at V and 3 bases at J, with 12 bases between. CDR1 and CDR2 from the germline V gene are SGDLS and YYNGEE.

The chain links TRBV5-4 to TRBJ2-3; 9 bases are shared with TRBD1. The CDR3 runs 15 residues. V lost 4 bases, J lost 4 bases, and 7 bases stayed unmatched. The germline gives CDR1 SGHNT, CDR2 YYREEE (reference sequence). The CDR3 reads CASSAGQGSADTQYF. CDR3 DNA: TGTGCCAGCAGCGCGGGACAGGGAAGCGCAGATACGCAGTATTTT.

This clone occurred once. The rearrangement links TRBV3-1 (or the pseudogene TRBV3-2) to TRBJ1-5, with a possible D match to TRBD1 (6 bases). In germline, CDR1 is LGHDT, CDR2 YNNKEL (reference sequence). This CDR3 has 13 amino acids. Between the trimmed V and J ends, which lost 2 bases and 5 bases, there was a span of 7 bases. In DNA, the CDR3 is TGTGCCAGCAGCCAATACAGGGATCAGCCCCAGCATTTT. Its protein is CASSQYRDQPQHF.

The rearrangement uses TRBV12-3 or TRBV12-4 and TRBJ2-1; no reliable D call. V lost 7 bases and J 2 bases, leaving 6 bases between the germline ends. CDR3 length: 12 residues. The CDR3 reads CASTRAYNEQFF. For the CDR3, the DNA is TGTGCCAGCACTCGGGCCTACAATGAGCAGTTCTTC.

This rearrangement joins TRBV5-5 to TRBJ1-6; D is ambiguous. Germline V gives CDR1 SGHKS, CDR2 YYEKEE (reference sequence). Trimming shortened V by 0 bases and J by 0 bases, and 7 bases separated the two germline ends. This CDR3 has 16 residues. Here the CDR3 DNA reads TGTGCCAGCAGCTTGGGAGGGCGCTCCTATAATTCACCCCTCCACTTT. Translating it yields CASSLGGRSYNSPLHF.

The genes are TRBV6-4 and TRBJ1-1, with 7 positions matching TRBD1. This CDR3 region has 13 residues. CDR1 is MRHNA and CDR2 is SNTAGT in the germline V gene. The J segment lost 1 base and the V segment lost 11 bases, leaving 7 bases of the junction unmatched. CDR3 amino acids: CAGTGTANTEAFF. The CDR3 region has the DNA TGTGCCGGCACAGGGACAGCGAACACTGAAGCTTTCTTT.

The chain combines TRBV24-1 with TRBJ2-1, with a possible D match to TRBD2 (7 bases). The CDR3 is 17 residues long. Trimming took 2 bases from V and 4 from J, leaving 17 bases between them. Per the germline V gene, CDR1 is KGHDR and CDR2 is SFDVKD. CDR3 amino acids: CATSDYGRGGSYNEQFF. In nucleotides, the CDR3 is TGTGCCACCAGTGATTACGGCAGGGGAGGGTCTTACAATGAGCAGTTCTTC.

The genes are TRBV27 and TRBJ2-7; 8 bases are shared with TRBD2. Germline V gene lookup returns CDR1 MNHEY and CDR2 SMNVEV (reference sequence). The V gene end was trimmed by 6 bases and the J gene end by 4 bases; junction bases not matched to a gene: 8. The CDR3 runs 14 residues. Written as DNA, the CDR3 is TGTGCCAGCAGGATAACTAGCGGTCGATACGAGCAGTACTTC. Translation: CASRITSGRYEQYF.

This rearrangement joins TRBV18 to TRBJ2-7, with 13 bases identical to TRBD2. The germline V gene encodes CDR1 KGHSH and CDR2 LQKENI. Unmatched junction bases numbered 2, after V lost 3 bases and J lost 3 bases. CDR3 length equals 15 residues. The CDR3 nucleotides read TGTGCCAGCTCACCGACTAGCGGGGGGTTCTACGAGCAGTACTTC. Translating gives CASSPTSGGFYEQYF.

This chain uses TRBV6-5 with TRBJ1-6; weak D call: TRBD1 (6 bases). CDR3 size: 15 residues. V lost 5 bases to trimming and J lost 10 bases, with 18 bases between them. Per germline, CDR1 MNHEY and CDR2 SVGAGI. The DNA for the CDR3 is TGTGCCAGCAGTAACCACAGGGTGGAAAACTCACCCCTCCACTTT. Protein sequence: CASSNHRVENSPLHF.

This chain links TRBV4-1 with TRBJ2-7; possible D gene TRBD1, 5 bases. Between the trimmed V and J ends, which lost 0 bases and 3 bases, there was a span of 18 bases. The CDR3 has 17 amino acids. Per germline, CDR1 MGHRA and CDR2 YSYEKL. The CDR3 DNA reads TGCGCCAGCAGCCAAGATCAAGATACAGGTTTTTACTACGAGCAGTACTTC. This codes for CASSQDQDTGFYYEQYF.

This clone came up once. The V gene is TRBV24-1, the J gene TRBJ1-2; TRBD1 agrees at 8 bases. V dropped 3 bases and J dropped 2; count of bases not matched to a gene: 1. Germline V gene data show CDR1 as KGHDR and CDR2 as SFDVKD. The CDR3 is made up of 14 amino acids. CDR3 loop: CATSDRTGNYGYTF. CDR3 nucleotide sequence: TGTGCCACCAGTGATCGGACAGGGAACTATGGCTACACCTTC.

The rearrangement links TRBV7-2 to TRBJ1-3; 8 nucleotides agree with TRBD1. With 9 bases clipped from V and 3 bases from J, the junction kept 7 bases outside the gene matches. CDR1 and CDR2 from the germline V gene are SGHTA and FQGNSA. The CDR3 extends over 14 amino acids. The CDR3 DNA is TGTGCCAGTCTAACAGGGGGTGGTGGAAACACCATATATTTT. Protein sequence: CASLTGGGGNTIYF.

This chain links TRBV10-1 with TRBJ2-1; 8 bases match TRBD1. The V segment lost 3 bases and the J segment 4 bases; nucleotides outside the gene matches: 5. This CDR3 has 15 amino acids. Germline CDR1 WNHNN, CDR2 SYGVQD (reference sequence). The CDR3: CASSDPGQAYNEQFF. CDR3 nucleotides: TGCGCCAGCAGTGATCCGGGACAGGCTTACAATGAGCAGTTCTTC.

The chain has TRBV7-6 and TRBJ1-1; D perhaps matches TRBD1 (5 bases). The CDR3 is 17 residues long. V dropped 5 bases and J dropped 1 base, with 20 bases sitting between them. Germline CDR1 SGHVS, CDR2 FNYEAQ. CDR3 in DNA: TGTGCCAGCAGCCTCAGGTTTTCAGGGTATTCGAACACTGAAGCTTTCTTT. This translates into CASSLRFSGYSNTEAFF.